The 21 T cell receptor beta chains below were found in one sample sequenced in a study of radiotherapy plus CTLA-4 blockade in lung cancer listed by TCRdb under 2018. Library preparation was by the immunoSEQ multiplex PCR assay. This is the immuneACCESS table as TCRdb keeps it, with only in-frame sequences that have V and J called. A part of the clones is gone; compared with another copy, unresolved V genes explain less than half, and the rest is unexplained. In this sample the table shows 35,000 or so clones, more than 80% of which occur a single time. The ten largest make up about 5.3% of the sample. Here the sequenced sample was peripheral blood, taken from a patient treated with radiotherapy plus ipilimumab. The source of these receptors is a human donor with non-small cell lung cancer who had stable disease on radiotherapy plus ipilimumab.

The chain employs TRBV5-4 and TRBJ2-5; D uncertain. CDR3 length: 13 residues. Germline lookup yields CDR1 SGHNT and CDR2 YYREEE (reference sequence). V was pared by 4 bases and J by 1 base, with 8 bases between. The chain's CDR3 is CASSLPSQETQYF. CDR3 DNA sequence: TGTGCCAGCAGCCTCCCCTCCCAAGAGACCCAGTACTTC.

V usage is TRBV27 and J usage is TRBJ2-7; D not resolved. The CDR3 is 12 residues long. The V gene lost 6 bases and the J gene lost 1 base, with 7 bases spanning the gap. CDR1 and CDR2 (germline): MNHEY, SMNVEV (reference sequence). CDR3 sequence (DNA): TGTGCCAGCAGAGCCTTTTCCTACGAGCAGTACTTC. It yields the protein CASRAFSYEQYF.

The V and J genes are TRBV28 and TRBJ2-7, with 8 bases fitting TRBD1. Unmatched junction bases numbered 12, after V lost 10 bases and J lost 1 base. The CDR3 loop spans 15 amino acids. CDR1 is MDHEN, CDR2 SYDVKM, per germline. The chain's CDR3 is CATLAGGVESYEQYF. DNA of the CDR3: TGTGCCACCTTAGCAGGGGGCGTCGAGTCCTACGAGCAGTACTTC.

This sequence joins TRBV19 and TRBJ2-1, with 7 bases that match TRBD1. V trimming: 7 bases; J trimming: 8 bases; junction bases outside the gene matches: 14. Looked up from germline, CDR1 is LNHDA and CDR2 is SQIVND (reference sequence). The CDR3 spans 15 residues. CDR3: CASTPNRGFLDEQFF. In DNA, the CDR3 is TGTGCCAGTACCCCGAACAGGGGTTTCTTGGATGAGCAGTTCTTC.

The genes are TRBV27 and TRBJ2-7; 9 nucleotides agree with TRBD1. Germline lookup yields CDR1 MNHEY and CDR2 SMNVEV (reference sequence). The CDR3 runs to 14 residues. V gave up 9 bases and J gave up 7 bases; unmatched junction bases: 13. The DNA for the CDR3 is TGTGCCAGTTCCCGGGACAGGGTTTCTAAAGAGCAGTACTTC. Translating it yields CASSRDRVSKEQYF.

This clone counts as medium-sized. The chain is built from TRBV27 and TRBJ2-7; possible D gene TRBD2, 5 bases. This CDR3 region has 15 residues. Per the germline V gene, CDR1 is MNHEY and CDR2 is SMNVEV (reference sequence). V was trimmed by 2 bases and J by 3 bases, leaving 14 bases between them. CDR3 bases: TGTGCCAGCAGTTTAACCCACGGGGTACTCTACGAGCAGTACTTC. Protein: CASSLTHGVLYEQYF.

This clone showed up just a few times. V is TRBV7-2 and J is TRBJ1-5; TRBD1 might be the D (5 bases). The V gene lost 5 bases and the J gene lost 5 bases, with 10 bases spanning the gap. The CDR3 has 13 residues. Looked up from germline, CDR1 is SGHTA and CDR2 is FQGNSA. This chain's CDR3 is CASSRTSDQPQHF. The CDR3 DNA reads TGTGCCAGCAGCCGGACATCCGATCAGCCCCAGCATTTT.

This chain connects TRBV5-4 to TRBJ2-3; perhaps TRBD2 as D (6 bases). Between the trimmed V and J ends, which lost 4 bases and 6 bases, there was a span of 24 bases. Germline CDR1 SGHNT, CDR2 YYREEE (reference sequence). CDR3 length: 17 residues. The CDR3 region is CASSTPYSGPSRDTQYF. DNA of the CDR3: TGTGCCAGCAGCACGCCCTATAGCGGTCCATCGAGGGATACGCAGTATTTT.

V gene TRBV4-1 combines with J gene TRBJ2-1; perhaps TRBD2 as D (6 bases). The CDR3 is 16 residues long. Looked up from germline, CDR1 is MGHRA and CDR2 is YSYEKL. The V end lost 5 bases, the J end lost 0 bases, and 14 bases lay between the germline ends. The CDR3 sequence is CASSSPGVSSYNEQFF. The DNA of the CDR3 is TGCGCCAGCAGCTCCCCGGGAGTAAGCTCCTACAATGAGCAGTTCTTC.

This clone has only one observation. The J gene is TRBJ1-2, the V gene TRBV4-1, with D unclear. This CDR3 comprises 12 residues. Germline V gene lookup returns CDR1 MGHRA and CDR2 YSYEKL. Trimming left V 1 base short and J 7 bases short, with 7 bases between. The CDR3 bases are TGCGCCAGCAGCCAAGCCGGGATTGGCTACACCTTC. Protein: CASSQAGIGYTF.

The CDR3: CASSQDRNTGELFF. DNA of the CDR3: TGCGCCAGCAGCCAAGACCGGAACACCGGGGAGCTGTTTTTT. The rearrangement uses TRBV4-3 and TRBJ2-2; no clear D. The V end lost 0 bases, the J end lost 1 base, and 3 bases lay between the germline ends. This CDR3 is built from 14 residues. Germline CDR1 LGHNA, CDR2 YSLEER.

The chain employs TRBV10-2 and TRBJ1-5; D is uncertain. V was pared by 0 bases and J by 7 bases, with 13 bases between. Germline V gene lookup returns CDR1 WSHSY and CDR2 SAAADI. The CDR3 is 15 residues long. CDR3 region: CASSESAGKGQPQHF. The CDR3 nucleotides are TGCGCCAGCAGTGAGTCGGCGGGGAAGGGACAGCCCCAGCATTTT.

The V call is TRBV19, the J call TRBJ1-4; unclear D gene. The CDR3 runs 12 residues. Germline V gene sequence: CDR1 LNHDA, CDR2 SQIVND (reference sequence). V dropped 5 bases and J dropped 8 bases, with 9 bases sitting between them. Written as DNA, the CDR3 is TGTGCCAGTAGTCACCTGGCCGAAAAACTGTTTTTT. It codes for CASSHLAEKLFF.

The chain couples TRBV7-9 to TRBJ2-5; a weak D match, TRBD2 (5 bases). Germline values: CDR1 SEHNR, CDR2 FQNEAQ (reference sequence). The V and J ends lost 5 bases and 5 bases respectively, with 15 bases between them. The CDR3 contains 14 residues. The DNA of the CDR3 is TGTGCCAGCAGCCCGGGATCGATGCGGGAGACCCAGTACTTC. Translating gives CASSPGSMRETQYF.

The J gene is TRBJ2-7, the V gene TRBV27, with 8 bases matching TRBD1. The CDR3 runs to 15 residues. Germline trimming cut 2 bases from V and 6 bases from J; bases unmatched to any gene: 9. Looked up from germline, CDR1 is MNHEY and CDR2 is SMNVEV (reference sequence). The CDR3 here is CASSLIGQGASEQYF. CDR3 in DNA: TGTGCCAGCAGTTTAATCGGGCAGGGGGCCTCCGAGCAGTACTTC.

The chain employs TRBV7-9 and TRBJ2-5, with D hard to call. V was clipped by 5 bases and J by 1 base, with 5 bases between them. Germline V gives CDR1 SEHNR, CDR2 FQNEAQ (reference sequence). The CDR3 is 12 amino acids. CDR3 sequence reads: CASSPLQETQYF. Here the CDR3 DNA reads TGTGCCAGCAGCCCCCTCCAAGAGACCCAGTACTTC. The full variable domain, its missing parts supplied by reference TRBV7-9 and TRBJ2-5, is DTGVSQNPRHKITKRGQNVTFRCDPISEHNRLYWYRQTLGQGPEFLTYFQNEAQLEKSRLLSDRFSAERPKGSFSTLEIQRTEQGDSAMYLCASSPLQETQYFGPGTRLLVL.

This clone was counted once. The chain is built from TRBV27 and TRBJ2-3, with TRBD2 matching over 13 bases. The CDR3 consists of 18 residues. CDR1 and CDR2 from the germline V gene are MNHEY and SMNVEV (reference sequence). J gave up 0 bases and V 2 bases, and 5 bases lay outside the gene matches. The CDR3: CASSLGLAGEHSTDTQYF. Written as DNA, the CDR3 is TGTGCCAGCAGTTTAGGACTAGCGGGAGAGCATAGCACAGATACGCAGTATTTT.

The rearrangement joins TRBV7-2 to TRBJ1-1; no definite D call. Germline CDR1 reads SGHTA; CDR2 reads FQGNSA. The CDR3 totals 13 residues. The V end lost 0 bases, the J end lost 1 base, and 3 bases lay between the germline ends. The CDR3 DNA reads as TGTGCCAGCAGCTTAGCGGCGAACACTGAAGCTTTCTTT. It specifies CASSLAANTEAFF.

V gene TRBV6-4 combines with J gene TRBJ2-1, with TRBD2 identical over 8 bases. Germline CDR1 MRHNA, CDR2 SNTAGT. The CDR3 has 15 residues. The V gene end was trimmed by 2 bases and the J gene end by 3 bases; junction bases not matched to a gene: 3. Here the CDR3 reads CASSDLGGGYNEQFF. The DNA of the CDR3 is TGTGCCAGCAGTGACCTCGGGGGGGGCTACAATGAGCAGTTCTTC.

V and J are TRBV5-4 and TRBJ2-5, with 8 bases fitting TRBD2. Germline lookup yields CDR1 SGHNT and CDR2 YYREEE (reference sequence). The CDR3 runs 17 residues. The V segment lost 2 bases and the J segment 3 bases; nucleotides outside the gene matches: 12. The CDR3 here is CASSFGYPGTREETQYF. CDR3 nucleotides: TGTGCCAGCAGCTTCGGTTACCCCGGGACTAGGGAAGAGACCCAGTACTTC.

The chain is built from TRBV19 and TRBJ2-3, with 7 bases lining up with TRBD2. Germline CDR1 is LNHDA and CDR2 is SQIVND (reference sequence). CDR3 length: 14 amino acids. V shed 4 bases, J shed 5 bases, and the junction held 6 bases outside the gene matches. In nucleotides, the CDR3 is TGTGCCAGTAGTAACGCGGGAGCGATAGATACGCAGTATTTT. Protein product: CASSNAGAIDTQYF.